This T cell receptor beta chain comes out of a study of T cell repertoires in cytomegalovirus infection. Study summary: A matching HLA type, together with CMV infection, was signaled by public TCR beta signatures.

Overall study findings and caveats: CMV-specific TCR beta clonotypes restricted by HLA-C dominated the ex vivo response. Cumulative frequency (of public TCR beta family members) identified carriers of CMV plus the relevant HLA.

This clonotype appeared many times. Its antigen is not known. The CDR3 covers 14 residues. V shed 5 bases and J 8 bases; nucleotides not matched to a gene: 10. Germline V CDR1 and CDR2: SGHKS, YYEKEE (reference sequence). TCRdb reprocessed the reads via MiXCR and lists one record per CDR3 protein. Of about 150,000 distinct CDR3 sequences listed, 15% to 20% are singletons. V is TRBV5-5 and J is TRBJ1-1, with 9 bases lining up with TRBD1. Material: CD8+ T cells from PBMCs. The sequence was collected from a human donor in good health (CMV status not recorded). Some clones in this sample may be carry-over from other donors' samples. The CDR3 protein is CASSTGGGLGEAFF. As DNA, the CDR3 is TGTGCCAGCAGTACAGGGGGCGGACTAGGAGAAGCTTTCTTT. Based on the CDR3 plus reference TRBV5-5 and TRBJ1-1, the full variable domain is DAGVTQSPTHLIKTRGQQVTLRCSPISGHKSVSWYQQVLGQGPQFIFQYYEKEERGRGNFPDRFSARQFPNYSSELNVNALLLGDSALYLCASSTGGGLGEAFFGQGTRLTVV.